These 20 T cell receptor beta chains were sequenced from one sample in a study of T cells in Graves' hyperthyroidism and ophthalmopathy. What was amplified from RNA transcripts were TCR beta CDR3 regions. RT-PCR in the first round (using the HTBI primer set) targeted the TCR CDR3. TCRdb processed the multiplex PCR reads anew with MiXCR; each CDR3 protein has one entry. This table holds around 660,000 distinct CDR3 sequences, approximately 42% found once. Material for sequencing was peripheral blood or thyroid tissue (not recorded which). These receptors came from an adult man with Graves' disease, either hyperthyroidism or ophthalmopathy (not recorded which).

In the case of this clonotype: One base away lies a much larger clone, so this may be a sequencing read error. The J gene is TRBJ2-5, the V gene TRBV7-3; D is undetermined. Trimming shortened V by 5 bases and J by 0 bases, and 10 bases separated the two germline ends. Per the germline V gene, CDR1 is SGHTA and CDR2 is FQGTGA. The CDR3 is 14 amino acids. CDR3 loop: CASSPTTNQETQYF. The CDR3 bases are TGTGCCAGCAGCCCGACAACTAACCAAGAGACCCAGTACTTC.

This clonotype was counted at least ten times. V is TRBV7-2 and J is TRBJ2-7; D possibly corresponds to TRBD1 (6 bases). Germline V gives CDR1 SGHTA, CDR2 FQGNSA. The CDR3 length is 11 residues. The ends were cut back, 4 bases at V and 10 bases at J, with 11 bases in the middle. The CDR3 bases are TGTGCCAGCAGCTCGGGACATCATCAGTACTTC. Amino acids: CASSSGHHQYF.

CDR3 DNA sequence: TGCAGCGCCAACCCGGGGCGTGATGAAGCTTTCTTT. It specifies CSANPGRDEAFF. This chain joins TRBV29-1 and TRBJ1-1, with D perhaps TRBD1 (5 bases). The CDR3 consists of 12 residues. Trimming stripped 7 bases from V and 7 bases from J, with 16 bases between. Germline values: CDR1 SQVTM, CDR2 ANQGSEA.

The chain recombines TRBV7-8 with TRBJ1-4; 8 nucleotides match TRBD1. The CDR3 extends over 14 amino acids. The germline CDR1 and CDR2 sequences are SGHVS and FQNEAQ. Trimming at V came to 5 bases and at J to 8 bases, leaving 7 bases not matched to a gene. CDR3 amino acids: CASSHGQGREKLFF. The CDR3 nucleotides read TGTGCCAGCAGCCACGGACAGGGCCGAGAAAAACTGTTTTTT.

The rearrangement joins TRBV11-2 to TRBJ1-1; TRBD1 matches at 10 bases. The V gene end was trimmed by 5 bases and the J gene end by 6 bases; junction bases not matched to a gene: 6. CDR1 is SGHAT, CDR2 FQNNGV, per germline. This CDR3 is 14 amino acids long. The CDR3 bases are TGTGCCAGCAGCACGGGGACAGGGGAGGCTGAAGCTTTCTTT. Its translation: CASSTGTGEAEAFF.

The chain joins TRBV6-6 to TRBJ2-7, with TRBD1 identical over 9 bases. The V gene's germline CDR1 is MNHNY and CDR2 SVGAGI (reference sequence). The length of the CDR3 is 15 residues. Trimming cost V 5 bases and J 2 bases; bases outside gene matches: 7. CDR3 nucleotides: TGTGCCAGCAGTATCCCGGGACAGGGAACCTACGAGCAGTACTTC. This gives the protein CASSIPGQGTYEQYF.

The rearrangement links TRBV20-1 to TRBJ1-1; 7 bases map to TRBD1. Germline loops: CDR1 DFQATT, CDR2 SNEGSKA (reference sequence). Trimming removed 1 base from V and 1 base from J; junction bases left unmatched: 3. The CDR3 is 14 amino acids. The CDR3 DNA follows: TGCAGTGCTAGAGGGCAGGGGGGGAACACTGAAGCTTTCTTT. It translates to CSARGQGGNTEAFF.

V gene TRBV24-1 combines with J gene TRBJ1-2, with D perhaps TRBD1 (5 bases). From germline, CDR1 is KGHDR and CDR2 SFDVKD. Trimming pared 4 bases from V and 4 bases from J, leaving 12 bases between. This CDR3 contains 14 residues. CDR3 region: CATSDSGTRYGYTF. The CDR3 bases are TGTGCCACCAGTGACTCTGGGACGCGCTATGGCTACACCTTC.

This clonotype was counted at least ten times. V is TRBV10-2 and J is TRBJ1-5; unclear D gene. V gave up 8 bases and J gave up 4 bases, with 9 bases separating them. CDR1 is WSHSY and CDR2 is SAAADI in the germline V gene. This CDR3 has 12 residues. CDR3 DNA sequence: TGCGCCAGCGCCCAGGATAATCAGCCCCAGCATTTT. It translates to CASAQDNQPQHF.

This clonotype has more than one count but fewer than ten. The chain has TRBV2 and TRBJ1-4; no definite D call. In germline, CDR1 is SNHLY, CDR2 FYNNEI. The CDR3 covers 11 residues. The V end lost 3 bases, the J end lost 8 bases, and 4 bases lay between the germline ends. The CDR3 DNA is TGTGCCAGCAGTGAGGCCGAAAAACTGTTTTTT. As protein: CASSEAEKLFF.

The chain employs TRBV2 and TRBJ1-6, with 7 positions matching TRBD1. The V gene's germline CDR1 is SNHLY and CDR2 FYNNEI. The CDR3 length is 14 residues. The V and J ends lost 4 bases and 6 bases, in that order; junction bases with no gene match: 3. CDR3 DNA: TGTGCCAGCAGTGGACAGGGTAGTAATTCACCCCTCCACTTT. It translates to CASSGQGSNSPLHF.

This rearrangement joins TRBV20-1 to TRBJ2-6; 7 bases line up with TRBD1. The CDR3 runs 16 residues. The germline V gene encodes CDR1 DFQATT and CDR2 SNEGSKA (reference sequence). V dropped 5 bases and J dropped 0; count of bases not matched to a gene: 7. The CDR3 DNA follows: TGCAGTGCTTTGGGGGACAGCCGCTCTGGGGCCAACGTCCTGACTTTC. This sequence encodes CSALGDSRSGANVLTF.

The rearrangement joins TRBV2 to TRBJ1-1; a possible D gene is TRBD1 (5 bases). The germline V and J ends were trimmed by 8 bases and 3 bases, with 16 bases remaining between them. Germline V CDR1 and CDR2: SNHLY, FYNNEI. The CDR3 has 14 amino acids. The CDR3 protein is CASVYDRLHTEAFF. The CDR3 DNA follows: TGTGCCAGCGTCTATGACAGACTCCACACTGAAGCTTTCTTT.

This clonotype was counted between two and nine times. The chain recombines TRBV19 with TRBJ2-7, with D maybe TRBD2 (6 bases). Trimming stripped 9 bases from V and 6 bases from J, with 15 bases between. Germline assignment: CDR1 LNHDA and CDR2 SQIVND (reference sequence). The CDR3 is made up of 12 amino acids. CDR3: CASRQGGFEQYF. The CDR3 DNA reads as TGTGCCAGCAGGCAGGGAGGTTTCGAGCAGTACTTC.

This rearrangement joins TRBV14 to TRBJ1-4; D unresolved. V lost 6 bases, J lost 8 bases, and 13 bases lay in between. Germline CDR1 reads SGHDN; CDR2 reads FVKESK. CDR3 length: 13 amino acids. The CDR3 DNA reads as TGTGCCAGCAGTTTTTACGCAGAAGAAAAACTGTTTTTT. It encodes CASSFYAEEKLFF. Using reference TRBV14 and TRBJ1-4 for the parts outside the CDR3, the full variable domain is EAGVTQFPSHSVIEKGQTVTLRCDPISGHDNLYWYRRVMGKEIKFLLHFVKESKQDESGMPNNRFLAERTGGTYSTLKVQPAELEDSGVYFCASSFYAEEKLFFGSGTQLSVL.

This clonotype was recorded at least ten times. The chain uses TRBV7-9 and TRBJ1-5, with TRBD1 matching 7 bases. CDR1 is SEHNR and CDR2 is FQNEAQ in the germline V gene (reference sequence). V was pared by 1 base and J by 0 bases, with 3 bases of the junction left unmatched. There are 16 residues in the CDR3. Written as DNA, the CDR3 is TGTGCCAGCAGCTTAGGACAGGGTCTTAGCAATCAGCCCCAGCATTTT. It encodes CASSLGQGLSNQPQHF.

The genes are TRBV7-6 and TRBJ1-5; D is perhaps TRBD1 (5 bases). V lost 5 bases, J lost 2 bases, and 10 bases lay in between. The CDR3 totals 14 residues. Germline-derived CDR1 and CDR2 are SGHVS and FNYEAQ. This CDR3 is CASSPGHRNQPQHF. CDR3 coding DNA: TGTGCCAGCAGCCCCGGACACCGCAATCAGCCCCAGCATTTT.

This CDR3 reads CASSTLTGVTEAFF. As DNA, the CDR3 is TGTGCCAGCAGCACCCTGACAGGGGTCACTGAAGCTTTCTTT. The V call is TRBV9, the J call TRBJ1-1; 8 bases are shared with TRBD1. Looked up from germline, CDR1 is SGDLS and CDR2 is YYNGEE. With V trimmed by 4 bases and J by 4 bases, 6 bases remained unmatched. The CDR3 has 14 residues. The full variable domain, in which reference TRBV9 and TRBJ1-1 provide the parts outside the CDR3, is DSGVTQTPKHLITATGQRVTLRCSPRSGDLSVYWYQQSLDQGLQFLIQYYNGEERAKGNILERFSAQQFPDLHSELNLSSLELGDSALYFCASSTLTGVTEAFFGQGTRLTVV.

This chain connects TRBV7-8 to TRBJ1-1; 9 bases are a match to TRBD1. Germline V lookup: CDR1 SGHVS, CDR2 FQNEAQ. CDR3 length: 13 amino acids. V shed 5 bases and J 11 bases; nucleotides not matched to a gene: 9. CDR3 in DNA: TGTGCCAGCAGCACCTCGGGACAGGGATCCGCTTTCTTT. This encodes CASSTSGQGSAFF.

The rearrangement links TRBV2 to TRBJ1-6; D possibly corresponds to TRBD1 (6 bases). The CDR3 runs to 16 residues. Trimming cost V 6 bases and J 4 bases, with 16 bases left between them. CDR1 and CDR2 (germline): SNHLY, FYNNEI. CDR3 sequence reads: CASRMPGASYNSPLHF. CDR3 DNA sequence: TGTGCCAGCAGGATGCCGGGGGCATCTTATAATTCACCCCTCCACTTT. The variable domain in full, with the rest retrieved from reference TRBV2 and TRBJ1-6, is EPEVTQTPSHQVTQMGQEVILRCVPISNHLYFYWYRQILGQKVEFLVSFYNNEISEKSEIFDDQFSVERPDGSNFTLKIRSTKLEDSAMYFCASRMPGASYNSPLHFGNGTRLTVT.